The next 28 T cell receptor beta chains were all read from a single sample in a study of human T cells and chemical hapten exposure. MiXCR was run by TCRdb on the RACE reads, yielding one entry per CDR3 protein. Of some 77,000 distinct CDR3 sequences listed, 8.6% are singletons. Stated time point: healthy volunteer bleed at 6 weeks. Whole blood that had not been fractionated was the source of extracted total RNA. The material sequenced was whole blood. The source of these receptors is a female donor in good health. Some clones in this sample may be carry-over from other donors' samples.

Ten or more counts support this clonotype. The chain uses TRBV20-1 and TRBJ1-1; D may be TRBD1 (6 bases). In germline, CDR1 is DFQATT, CDR2 SNEGSKA (reference sequence). V was shortened by 1 base and J by 4 bases, with 22 bases between the two germline ends. The CDR3 is 17 amino acids. This CDR3 reads CSARGFRGAGPFTEAFF. The DNA for the CDR3 is TGCAGTGCTAGAGGCTTTAGGGGGGCGGGACCATTCACTGAAGCTTTCTTT.

The rearrangement uses TRBV30 and TRBJ1-6; 11 positions match TRBD1. The CDR3 runs to 16 residues. V lost 1 base, J lost 4 bases, and 3 bases stayed unmatched. Per germline, CDR1 GTSNPN and CDR2 SVGIG (reference sequence). In DNA, the CDR3 is TGTGCCTGGAGTGGAGGACAGGGGGCTTATAATTCACCCCTCCACTTT. Translated, it gives CAWSGGQGAYNSPLHF.

This clonotype has just a few counts. This rearrangement joins TRBV20-1 to TRBJ2-7, with TRBD2 identical over 7 bases. Trimming cost V 6 bases and J 2 bases; bases outside gene matches: 7. This CDR3 spans 13 amino acids. Germline CDR1 is DFQATT and CDR2 is SNEGSKA (reference sequence). This CDR3 reads CSASGTITYEQYF. DNA for the CDR3: TGCAGTGCCAGCGGGACTATCACCTACGAGCAGTACTTC.

This clonotype was recorded at least ten times. V gene TRBV20-1 combines with J gene TRBJ2-7, with TRBD1 identical over 11 bases. Germline CDR1 is DFQATT and CDR2 is SNEGSKA (reference sequence). CDR3 length: 15 amino acids. The trim removed 5 bases at V and 7 bases at J, leaving 13 bases unmatched. The DNA of the CDR3 is TGCAGTGCTGGGGCCTCGGACAGGGGGCGGTCGGAGCAGTACTTC. Encoded protein: CSAGASDRGRSEQYF.

This chain uses TRBV7-3 with TRBJ2-4, with D perhaps TRBD1 (7 bases). Trimming shortened V by 4 bases and J by 3 bases, and 16 bases separated the two germline ends. CDR1 and CDR2 from the germline V gene are SGHTA and FQGTGA. The CDR3 extends over 16 amino acids. CDR3 protein: CASSSSDRDSKNIQYF. The CDR3 DNA is TGTGCCAGCAGCTCTAGCGACCGGGACAGCAAAAACATTCAGTACTTC.

This clonotype was found many times. This chain connects TRBV27 to TRBJ2-5; D might be TRBD1 (6 bases). The germline V and J ends were trimmed by 6 bases and 5 bases, with 13 bases remaining between them. The CDR3 extends over 13 amino acids. Germline V gene lookup returns CDR1 MNHEY and CDR2 SMNVEV (reference sequence). The CDR3 DNA is TGTGCCAGCAGCCCTGAGGGGGATGAGACCCAGTACTTC. This encodes CASSPEGDETQYF.

This clonotype was seen once. The chain recombines TRBV11-1 with TRBJ2-1, with D possibly TRBD2 on 5 matching bases. V shed 5 bases and J shed 2 bases, with 13 bases lying between them. The CDR3 has 15 amino acids. Germline values: CDR1 SGHAT, CDR2 FQDESV (reference sequence). CDR3 protein: CASSPFPGTYNEQFF. In nucleotides, the CDR3 is TGTGCCAGCAGCCCCTTTCCGGGGACCTACAATGAGCAGTTCTTC.

There are many counts of this clonotype. The J gene is TRBJ1-5, the V gene TRBV12-3 or TRBV12-4, with 7 nucleotides matching TRBD1. The CDR3 is made up of 17 amino acids. V trimming: 5 bases; J trimming: 7 bases; junction bases outside the gene matches: 17. CDR3: CASSPGSVTGLGQPQHF. The CDR3 nucleotides are TGTGCCAGCAGTCCAGGGTCGGTGACAGGGCTTGGACAGCCCCAGCATTTT.

The chain has TRBV5-1 and TRBJ1-5; 10 nucleotides align to TRBD1. The length of the CDR3 is 16 residues. V lost 4 bases and J lost 5; bases outside the gene matches: 9. CDR1 is SGHRS, CDR2 YFSETQ, per germline. CDR3: CASSPGDRGFDQPQHF. CDR3 in DNA: TGCGCCAGCAGCCCAGGGGACAGGGGATTTGATCAGCCCCAGCATTTT.

This chain connects TRBV5-4 to TRBJ2-5; the D gene could be TRBD1 or TRBD2 (5 bases each). The V gene's germline CDR1 is SGHNT and CDR2 YYREEE (reference sequence). The CDR3 is made up of 16 amino acids. V shed 1 base and J shed 6 bases, with 19 bases lying between them. This CDR3 is CASSLYGTAGRKTQYF. Here the CDR3 DNA reads TGTGCCAGCAGCTTGTATGGGACCGCCGGTCGAAAGACCCAGTACTTC.

The chain employs TRBV27 and TRBJ1-6; 8 bases are a match to TRBD1. Germline V gene lookup returns CDR1 MNHEY and CDR2 SMNVEV (reference sequence). This CDR3 region has 16 residues. Trimming at V came to 2 bases and at J to 5 bases, leaving 5 bases not matched to a gene. CDR3 loop: CASSLAGQEDNSPLHF. The CDR3 DNA is TGTGCCAGCAGTTTAGCGGGACAGGAGGATAATTCACCCCTCCACTTT.

With respect to this clonotype: This clone may be a read error of a much larger clone one base away. The chain recombines TRBV6-4 with TRBJ2-2; 9 bases map to TRBD1. The CDR3 totals 16 residues. Germline CDR1 is MRHNA and CDR2 is SNTAGT. The CDR3 loop reads CAGSDSGDRDTGELFF. For the CDR3, the DNA is TGTGCCGGCAGTGACTCTGGGGACAGGGACACCGGGGAGCTGTTTTTT.

This clonotype was seen ten or more times. The chain combines TRBV6-5 with TRBJ1-5; D uncertain. Per germline, CDR1 MNHEY and CDR2 SVGAGI. The CDR3 runs 14 residues. Trimming took off 2 bases at V and 7 bases at J, with 12 bases between the two ends. CDR3 bases: TGTGCCAGCAGTTACGGGCAGACGAGCCAGCCCCAGCATTTT. This translates into CASSYGQTSQPQHF.

This clonotype was counted ten times or more. The V gene is TRBV27, the J gene TRBJ2-3, with D perhaps given as TRBD1 or TRBD2 (7 bases each). The CDR3 is made up of 15 amino acids. V was cut by 6 bases and J by 2 bases, with 15 bases left in between. From germline, CDR1 is MNHEY and CDR2 SMNVEV (reference sequence). CDR3 protein: CASSLGGGHTDTQYF. The CDR3 bases are TGTGCCAGCAGCCTGGGAGGGGGCCACACAGATACGCAGTATTTT.

This clonotype was detected only a few times. The rearrangement joins TRBV6-5 to TRBJ1-4; 9 bases agree with TRBD1. CDR3 length equals 16 residues. J lost 7 bases, V lost 2 bases, and 8 bases had no gene match. Germline lookup yields CDR1 MNHEY and CDR2 SVGAGI. DNA of the CDR3: TGTGCCAGCAGTTACGCCACAGGGGGCAGCGGTGAAAAACTGTTTTTT. It codes for CASSYATGGSGEKLFF.

V usage is TRBV5-1 and J usage is TRBJ2-6; perhaps TRBD1 as D (5 bases). The ends were cut back, 4 bases at V and 3 bases at J, with 11 bases in the middle. The CDR3 is 15 residues long. In germline, CDR1 is SGHRS, CDR2 YFSETQ. In DNA form, the CDR3 reads TGCGCCAGCAGCCCCCACAGGAGTGGGGCCAACGTCCTGACTTTC. It translates to CASSPHRSGANVLTF.

V gene TRBV12-3 or TRBV12-4 combines with J gene TRBJ2-5; TRBD1 agrees at 9 bases. The V segment lost 6 bases and the J segment 2 bases; nucleotides outside the gene matches: 7. This CDR3 is built from 15 residues. CDR3 region: CASSPVGTGQETQYF. The CDR3 bases are TGTGCCAGCAGCCCCGTTGGGACAGGGCAAGAGACCCAGTACTTC.

This clonotype has just a few counts. The gene calls are TRBV2 and TRBJ2-7; D could derive from TRBD1 or TRBD2 (6 bases each). The CDR3 has 15 residues. The V and J ends lost 6 bases and 0 bases respectively, with 15 bases between them. CDR1 is SNHLY and CDR2 is FYNNEI in the germline V gene. The CDR3 sequence is CASRKEGVYSYEQYF. In DNA form, the CDR3 reads TGTGCCAGCAGAAAGGAGGGGGTGTACTCCTACGAGCAGTACTTC.

In this sample, this clonotype turned up many times. The chain is built from TRBV29-1 and TRBJ2-5, with D possibly TRBD2 on 5 matching bases. The CDR3 has 12 amino acids. Trimming took off 6 bases at V and 5 bases at J, with 13 bases between the two ends. CDR1 is SQVTM, CDR2 ANQGSEA, per germline. The DNA for the CDR3 is TGCAGCGTCGGGATCAAGATGGAGACCCAGTACTTC. Amino acids: CSVGIKMETQYF.

On this clonotype: One junction end disagrees with the germline gene, perhaps due to a read error. This chain joins TRBV29-1 and TRBJ1-2; no reliable D call. The length of the CDR3 is 8 residues. Germline lookup yields CDR1 SQVTM and CDR2 ANQGSEA. This CDR3 is CSVEPMSF. Written as DNA, the CDR3 is TGCAGCGTTGAACCGATGTCCTTC.

This clonotype appeared many times. The chain is built from TRBV7-8 and TRBJ2-7, with no clear D. Per the germline V gene, CDR1 is SGHVS and CDR2 is FQNEAQ. V was cut by 5 bases and J by 3 bases, with 8 bases left in between. This CDR3 is 12 amino acids long. CDR3 sequence (DNA): TGTGCCAGCAGCCCTGGGGACTACGAGCAGTACTTC. It is translated as CASSPGDYEQYF.

This clonotype has more than one count but fewer than ten. This chain's CDR3 is CASTGLVGTDTQYF. CDR3 DNA sequence: TGTGCCAGCACAGGGTTGGTCGGCACAGATACGCAGTATTTT. The chain joins TRBV18 to TRBJ2-3, with a weak D call TRBD1 (6 bases). V shed 8 bases and J shed 1 base, with 13 bases lying between them. Germline CDR1 and CDR2: KGHSH and LQKENI. This CDR3 is built from 14 residues.

The chain carries TRBV12-3 or TRBV12-4 and TRBJ1-5; TRBD1 is a possible D gene (5 bases). Trimming took off 6 bases at V and 7 bases at J, with 22 bases between the two ends. The CDR3 has 16 residues. The CDR3 loop reads CASSLRGGYGGQPQHF. The CDR3 DNA reads TGTGCCAGCAGCCTCCGCGGGGGATACGGCGGACAGCCCCAGCATTTT.

The sample holds a few counts of this clonotype. This sequence joins TRBV20-1 and TRBJ2-3, with unresolved D. The CDR3 consists of 14 residues. Trimming removed 6 bases from V and 0 bases from J, with 13 bases in between. CDR1 DFQATT and CDR2 SNEGSKA come from the germline V gene (reference sequence). CDR3 bases: TGCAGTGCCGTACTGCGGTCTAGCACAGATACGCAGTATTTT. This translates into CSAVLRSSTDTQYF.

This clonotype has a handful of counts. The CDR3 protein is CASSLIYTDTQYF. The DNA of the CDR3 is TGCGCCAGCAGCTTAATCTACACAGATACGCAGTATTTT. The chain carries TRBV5-1 and TRBJ2-3; D unresolved. The CDR3 length is 13 residues. The V and J ends lost 2 bases and 2 bases respectively, with 6 bases between them. CDR1 and CDR2 (germline): SGHRS, YFSETQ.

Details on this clonotype: A much more abundant neighbour one base away suggests this may be a read error. The rearrangement uses TRBV14 and TRBJ2-3; D is possibly TRBD1 (5 bases). CDR3 length: 15 amino acids. Looked up from germline, CDR1 is SGHDN and CDR2 is FVKESK. CDR3: CVSSQGRFSTDTQYF. CDR3 in DNA: TGTGTCAGCAGCCAGGGTCGTTTTTCGACAGATACGCAGTATTTT.

V is TRBV27 and J is TRBJ2-6; D gene unclear. Trimming removed 8 bases from V and 2 bases from J, with 7 bases in between. This CDR3 is built from 13 residues. Germline V gene sequence: CDR1 MNHEY, CDR2 SMNVEV (reference sequence). The CDR3, as DNA: TGTGCCAGCCGTAGTACTGGGGCCAACGTCCTGACTTTC. Residues: CASRSTGANVLTF.

This clonotype was seen ten or more times. The V gene is TRBV5-1, the J gene TRBJ1-1; tentatively, D is TRBD1 (6 bases). Trimming stripped 1 base from V and 8 bases from J, with 12 bases between. This CDR3 has 13 residues. Germline CDR1 and CDR2: SGHRS and YFSETQ. CDR3 sequence: CASSLMTGGEAFF. In DNA, the CDR3 is TGCGCCAGCAGCTTGATGACGGGGGGCGAAGCTTTCTTT.